The 5 T cell receptor beta chains in this list originate from one sample, sequenced in a study of shared clonotypes between healthy human individuals. Selected positively for CCR7 and CD45RO-negative, naive CD8 cells excluded terminally differentiated effector memory CD45RA+ cells. Here immunoSEQ multiplex PCR was the method, and the copy in TCRdb shows in-frame clones only, minus some. Here the sample spans nearly 600,000 clones, 95% being singletons. Input material: naive CD8+ T cells sorted from blood. Source of these receptors: a woman aged 30 to 39 in good health.

DNA of the CDR3: TGTGCCAGCAGCGAAAAAGGGACAGGGATATGGGATGAGCAGTTCTTC. Translated: CASSEKGTGIWDEQFF. The V gene is TRBV7-9, the J gene TRBJ2-1; 9 bases match TRBD1. Germline CDR1 reads SEHNR; CDR2 reads FQNEAQ (reference sequence). The CDR3 consists of 16 residues. Trimming at V came to 5 bases and at J to 8 bases, leaving 13 bases not matched to a gene.

V gene TRBV2 combines with J gene TRBJ2-7; D uncertain. Between the trimmed V and J ends, which lost 7 bases and 1 base, there was a span of 17 bases. Germline V CDR1 and CDR2: SNHLY, FYNNEI. CDR3 length equals 15 residues. CDR3 in DNA: TGTGCCAGCACCCATTCCTTAGGCATTTCCTACGAGCAGTACTTC. Translating gives CASTHSLGISYEQYF.

The V gene is TRBV2, the J gene TRBJ1-5; 10 nucleotides agree with TRBD1. The CDR3 consists of 17 residues. Trimming removed 2 bases from V and 4 bases from J; junction bases left unmatched: 8. Germline-derived CDR1 and CDR2 are SNHLY and FYNNEI. The DNA for the CDR3 is TGTGCCAGCAGTGAATTCGGGACAGGGGTAGATAATCAGCCCCAGCATTTT. Translated: CASSEFGTGVDNQPQHF.

This clone has just a few counts. This chain uses TRBV27 with TRBJ1-5, with a weak D call TRBD1 (6 bases). The CDR3 length is 13 residues. Trimming took 9 bases from V and 3 from J, leaving 12 bases between them. CDR1 is MNHEY and CDR2 is SMNVEV in the germline V gene (reference sequence). CDR3 sequence: CASGTYTNQPQHF. Written as DNA, the CDR3 is TGTGCCAGTGGGACATACACCAATCAGCCCCAGCATTTT.

V and J are TRBV7-9 and TRBJ2-4; weak D call: TRBD1 (6 bases). The CDR3 loop spans 16 amino acids. V lost 1 base to trimming and J lost 0 bases, with 10 bases between them. Germline loops: CDR1 SEHNR, CDR2 FQNEAQ (reference sequence). The CDR3 protein is CASSLGTGIAKNIQYF. The CDR3 DNA reads TGTGCCAGCAGCTTAGGAACAGGGATAGCCAAAAACATTCAGTACTTC.